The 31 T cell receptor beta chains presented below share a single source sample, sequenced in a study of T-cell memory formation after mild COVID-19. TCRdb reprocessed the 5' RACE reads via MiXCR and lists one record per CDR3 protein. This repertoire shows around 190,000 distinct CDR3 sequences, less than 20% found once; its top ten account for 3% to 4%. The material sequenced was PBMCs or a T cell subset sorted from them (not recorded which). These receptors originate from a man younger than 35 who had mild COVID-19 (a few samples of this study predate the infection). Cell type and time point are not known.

This CDR3 is CASSLRDSSYNSPLHF. The CDR3, as DNA: TGTGCCAGCAGCCTCCGGGACAGCTCCTATAATTCACCCCTCCACTTT. The chain has TRBV7-6 and TRBJ1-6; 7 nucleotides align to TRBD1. Germline-derived CDR1 and CDR2 are SGHVS and FNYEAQ. Trimming cost V 5 bases and J 0 bases; bases outside gene matches: 4. The CDR3 runs to 16 residues.

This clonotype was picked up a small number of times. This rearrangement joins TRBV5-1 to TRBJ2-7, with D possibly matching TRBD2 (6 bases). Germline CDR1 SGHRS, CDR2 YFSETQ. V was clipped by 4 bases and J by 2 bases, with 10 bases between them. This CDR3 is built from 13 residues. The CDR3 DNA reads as TGCGCCAGCAGCGGAGGGACGGCCTACGAGCAGTACTTC. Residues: CASSGGTAYEQYF.

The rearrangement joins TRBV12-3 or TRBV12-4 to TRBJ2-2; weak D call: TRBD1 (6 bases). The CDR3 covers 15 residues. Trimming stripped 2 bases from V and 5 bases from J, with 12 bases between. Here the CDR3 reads CASSLQGSQTGELFF. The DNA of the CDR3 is TGTGCCAGCAGTTTACAGGGGAGTCAGACCGGGGAGCTGTTTTTT.

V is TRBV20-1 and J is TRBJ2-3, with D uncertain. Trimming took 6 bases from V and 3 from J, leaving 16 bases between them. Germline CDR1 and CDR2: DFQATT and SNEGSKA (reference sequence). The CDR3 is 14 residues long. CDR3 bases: TGCAGTGCCCGCGGACCCGGAGAAACAGATACGCAGTATTTT. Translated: CSARGPGETDTQYF.

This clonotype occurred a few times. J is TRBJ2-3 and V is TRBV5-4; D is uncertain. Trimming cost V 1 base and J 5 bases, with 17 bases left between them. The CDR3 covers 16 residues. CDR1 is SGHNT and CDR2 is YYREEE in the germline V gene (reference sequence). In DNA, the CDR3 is TGTGCCAGCAGCTTGAGCTCTAGTAGGTTGGGAGATACGCAGTATTTT. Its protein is CASSLSSSRLGDTQYF.

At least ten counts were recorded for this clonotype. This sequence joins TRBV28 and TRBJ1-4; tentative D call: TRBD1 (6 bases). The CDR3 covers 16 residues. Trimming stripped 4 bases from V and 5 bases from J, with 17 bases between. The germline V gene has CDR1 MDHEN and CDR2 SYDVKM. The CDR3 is CASSSPGMGANEKLFF. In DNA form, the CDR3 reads TGTGCCAGCAGTTCTCCGGGGATGGGGGCGAATGAAAAACTGTTTTTT.

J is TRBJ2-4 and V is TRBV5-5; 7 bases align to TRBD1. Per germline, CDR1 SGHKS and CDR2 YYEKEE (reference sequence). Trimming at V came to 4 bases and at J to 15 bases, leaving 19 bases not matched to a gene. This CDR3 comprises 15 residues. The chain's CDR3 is CASSPTGTVSYVGYF. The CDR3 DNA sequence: TGTGCCAGCAGCCCGACCGGGACAGTGTCGTACGTTGGGTACTTC.

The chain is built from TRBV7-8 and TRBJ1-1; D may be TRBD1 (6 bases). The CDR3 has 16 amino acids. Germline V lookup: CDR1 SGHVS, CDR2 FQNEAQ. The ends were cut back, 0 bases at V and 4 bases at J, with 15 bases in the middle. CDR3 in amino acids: CASSLAGGRRGTEAFF. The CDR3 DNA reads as TGTGCCAGCAGCTTAGCTGGGGGCCGGCGAGGCACTGAAGCTTTCTTT.

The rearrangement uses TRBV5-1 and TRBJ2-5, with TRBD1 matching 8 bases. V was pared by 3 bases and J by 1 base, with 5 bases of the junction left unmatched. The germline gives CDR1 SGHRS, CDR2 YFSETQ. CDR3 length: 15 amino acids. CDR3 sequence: CASSSGQGSQETQYF. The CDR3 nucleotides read TGCGCCAGCAGCTCAGGACAGGGAAGCCAAGAGACCCAGTACTTC.

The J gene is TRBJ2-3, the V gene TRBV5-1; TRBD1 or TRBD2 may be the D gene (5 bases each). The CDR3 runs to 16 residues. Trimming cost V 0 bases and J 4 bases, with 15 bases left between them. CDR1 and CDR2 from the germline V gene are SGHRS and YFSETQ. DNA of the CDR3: TGCGCCAGCAGCTTGGCCGGACCAGGGAGATCAGATACGCAGTATTTT. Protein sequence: CASSLAGPGRSDTQYF.

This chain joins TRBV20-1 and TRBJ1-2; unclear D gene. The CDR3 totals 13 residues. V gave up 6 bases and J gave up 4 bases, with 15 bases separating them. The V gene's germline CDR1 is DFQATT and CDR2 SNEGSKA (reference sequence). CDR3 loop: CSAAAPGSYGYTF. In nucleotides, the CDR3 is TGCAGTGCCGCCGCCCCGGGGAGCTATGGCTACACCTTC.

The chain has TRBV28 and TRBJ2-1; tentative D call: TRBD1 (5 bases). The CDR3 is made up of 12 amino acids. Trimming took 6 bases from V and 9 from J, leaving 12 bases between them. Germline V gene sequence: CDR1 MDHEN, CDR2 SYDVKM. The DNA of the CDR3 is TGTGCCAGCAGCCTTAGTAGGGGTGAGCAGTTCTTC. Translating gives CASSLSRGEQFF.

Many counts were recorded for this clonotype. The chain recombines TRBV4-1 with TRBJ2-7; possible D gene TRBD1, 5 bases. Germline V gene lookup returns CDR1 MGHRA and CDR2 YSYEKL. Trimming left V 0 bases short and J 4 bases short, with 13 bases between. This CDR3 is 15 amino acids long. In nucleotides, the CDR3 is TGCGCCAGCAGCCAAGAAAGGGGCGGATTATACGAGCAGTACTTC. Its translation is CASSQERGGLYEQYF.

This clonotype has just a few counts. CDR3 region: CASSLQRGEQFF. In DNA form, the CDR3 reads TGCGCCAGCAGCTTACAAAGGGGTGAGCAGTTCTTC. The rearrangement joins TRBV5-1 to TRBJ2-1; D is possibly TRBD1 (5 bases). CDR3 length: 12 amino acids. Trimming took off 2 bases at V and 9 bases at J, with 9 bases between the two ends. The germline CDR1 and CDR2 sequences are SGHRS and YFSETQ.

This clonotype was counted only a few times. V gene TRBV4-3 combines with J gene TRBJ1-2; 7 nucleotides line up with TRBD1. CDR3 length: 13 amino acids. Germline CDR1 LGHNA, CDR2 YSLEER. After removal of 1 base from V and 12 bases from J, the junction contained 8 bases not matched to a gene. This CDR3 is CASSQAGRTGHTF. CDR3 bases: TGCGCCAGCAGCCAAGCGGGTCGGACAGGTCACACCTTC.

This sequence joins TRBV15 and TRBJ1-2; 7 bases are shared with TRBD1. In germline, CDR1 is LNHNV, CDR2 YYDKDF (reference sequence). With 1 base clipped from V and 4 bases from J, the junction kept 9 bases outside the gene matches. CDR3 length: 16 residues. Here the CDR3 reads CATSRATGIGGYGYTF. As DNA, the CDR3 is TGTGCCACCAGCAGAGCGACAGGGATCGGAGGCTATGGCTACACCTTC.

The CDR3 region has the DNA TGTGCCAGCAGCCGTGTCAGTGAAGCTTTCTTT. Its translation is CASSRVSEAFF. The J gene is TRBJ1-1, the V gene TRBV5-6; D gene unclear. Germline V gene lookup returns CDR1 SGHDT and CDR2 YYEEEE. The CDR3 length is 11 residues. Deletions cut 4 bases from V and 7 bases from J, with 8 bases between.

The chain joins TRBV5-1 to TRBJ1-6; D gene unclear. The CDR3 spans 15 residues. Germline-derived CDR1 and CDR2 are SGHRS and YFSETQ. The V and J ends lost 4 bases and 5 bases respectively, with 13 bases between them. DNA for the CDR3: TGCGCCAGCAGCGTGGCGGGGAGAGATAATTCACCCCTCCACTTT. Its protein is CASSVAGRDNSPLHF. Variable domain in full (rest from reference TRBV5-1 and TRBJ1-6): KAGVTQTPRYLIKTRGQQVTLSCSPISGHRSVSWYQQTPGQGLQFLFEYFSETQRNKGNFPGRFSGRQFSNSRSEMNVSTLELGDSALYLCASSVAGRDNSPLHFGNGTRLTVT.

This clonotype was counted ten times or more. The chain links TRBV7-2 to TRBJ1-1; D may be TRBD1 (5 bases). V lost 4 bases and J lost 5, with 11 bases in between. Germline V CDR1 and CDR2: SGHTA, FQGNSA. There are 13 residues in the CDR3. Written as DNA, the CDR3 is TGTGCCAGCAGCTCCGGACAAGTTACTGAAGCTTTCTTT. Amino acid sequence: CASSSGQVTEAFF.

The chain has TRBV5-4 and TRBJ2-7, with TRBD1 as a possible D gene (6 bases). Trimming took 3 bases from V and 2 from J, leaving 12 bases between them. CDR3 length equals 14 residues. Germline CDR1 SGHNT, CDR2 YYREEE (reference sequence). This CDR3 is CASSSLGQAYEQYV. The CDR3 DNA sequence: TGTGCCAGCAGCTCGTTGGGACAAGCCTACGAGCAGTACGTC.

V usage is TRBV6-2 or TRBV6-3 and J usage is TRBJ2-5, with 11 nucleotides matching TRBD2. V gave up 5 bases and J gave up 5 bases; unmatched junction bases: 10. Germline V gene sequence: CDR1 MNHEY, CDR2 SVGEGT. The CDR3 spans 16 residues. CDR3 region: CASSPPTSGAGETQYF. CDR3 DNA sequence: TGTGCCAGCAGTCCCCCGACTAGCGGGGCGGGGGAGACCCAGTACTTC.

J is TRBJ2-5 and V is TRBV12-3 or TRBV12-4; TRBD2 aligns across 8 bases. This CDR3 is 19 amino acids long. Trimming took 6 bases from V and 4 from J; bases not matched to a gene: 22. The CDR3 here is CASSPERLGRGGRSETQYF. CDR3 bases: TGTGCCAGCAGCCCGGAACGACTCGGACGGGGGGGCCGATCAGAGACCCAGTACTTC.

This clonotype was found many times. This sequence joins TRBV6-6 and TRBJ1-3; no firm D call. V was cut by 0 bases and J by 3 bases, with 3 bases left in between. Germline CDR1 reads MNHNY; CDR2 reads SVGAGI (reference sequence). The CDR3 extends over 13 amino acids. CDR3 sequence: CASSYSGGNTIYF. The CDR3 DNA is TGTGCCAGCAGTTACTCAGGTGGAAACACCATATATTTT.

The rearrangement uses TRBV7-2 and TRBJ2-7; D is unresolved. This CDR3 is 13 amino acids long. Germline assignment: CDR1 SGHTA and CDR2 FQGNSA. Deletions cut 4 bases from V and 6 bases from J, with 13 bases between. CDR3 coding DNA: TGTGCCAGCAGCTCCTGGGGTAGTCGCGAGCAGTACTTC. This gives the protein CASSSWGSREQYF.

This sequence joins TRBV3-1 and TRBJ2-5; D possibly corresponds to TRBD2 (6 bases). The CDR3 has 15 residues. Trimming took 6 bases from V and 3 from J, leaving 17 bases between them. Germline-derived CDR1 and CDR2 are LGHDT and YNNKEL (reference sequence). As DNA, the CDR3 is TGTGCCAGCAGAACCCGGAGGGGCGGGAAAGAGACCCAGTACTTC. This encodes CASRTRRGGKETQYF.

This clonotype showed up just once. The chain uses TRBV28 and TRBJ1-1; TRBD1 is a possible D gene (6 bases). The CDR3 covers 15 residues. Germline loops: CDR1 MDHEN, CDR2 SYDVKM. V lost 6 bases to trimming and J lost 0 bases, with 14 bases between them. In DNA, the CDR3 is TGTGCCAGCAGCCTTTCGGGGGCTTTGAACACTGAAGCTTTCTTT. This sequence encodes CASSLSGALNTEAFF.

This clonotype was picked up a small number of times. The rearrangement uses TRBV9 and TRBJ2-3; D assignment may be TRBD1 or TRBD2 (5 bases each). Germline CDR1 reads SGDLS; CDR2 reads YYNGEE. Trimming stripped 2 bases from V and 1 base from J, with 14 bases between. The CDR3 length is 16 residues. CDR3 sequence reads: CASSVGAFPGTDTQYF. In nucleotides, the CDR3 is TGTGCCAGCAGCGTCGGGGCCTTTCCTGGCACAGATACGCAGTATTTT.

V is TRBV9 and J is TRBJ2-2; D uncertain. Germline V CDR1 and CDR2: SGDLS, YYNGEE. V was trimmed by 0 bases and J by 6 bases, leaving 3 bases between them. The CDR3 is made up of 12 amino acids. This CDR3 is CASSVGPGELFF. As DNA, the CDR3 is TGTGCCAGCAGCGTAGGCCCCGGGGAGCTGTTTTTT.

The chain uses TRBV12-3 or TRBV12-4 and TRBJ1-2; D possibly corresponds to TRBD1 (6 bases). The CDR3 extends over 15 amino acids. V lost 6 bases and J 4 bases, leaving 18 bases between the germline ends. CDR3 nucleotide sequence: TGTGCCAGCAGCCCACAGGGTGGGGCCCTCTATGGCTACACCTTC. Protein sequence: CASSPQGGALYGYTF.

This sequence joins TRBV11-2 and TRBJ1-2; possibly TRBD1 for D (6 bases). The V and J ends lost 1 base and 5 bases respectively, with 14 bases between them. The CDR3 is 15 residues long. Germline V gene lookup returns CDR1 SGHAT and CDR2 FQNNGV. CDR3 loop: CASSLAPWGAYGYTF. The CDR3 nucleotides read TGTGCCAGCAGCTTAGCTCCCTGGGGGGCATATGGCTACACCTTC. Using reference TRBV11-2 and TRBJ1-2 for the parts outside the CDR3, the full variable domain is EAGVAQSPRYKIIEKRQSVAFWCNPISGHATLYWYQQILGQGPKLLIQFQNNGVVDDSQLPKDRFSAERLKGVDSTLKIQPAKLEDSAVYLCASSLAPWGAYGYTFGSGTRLTVV.

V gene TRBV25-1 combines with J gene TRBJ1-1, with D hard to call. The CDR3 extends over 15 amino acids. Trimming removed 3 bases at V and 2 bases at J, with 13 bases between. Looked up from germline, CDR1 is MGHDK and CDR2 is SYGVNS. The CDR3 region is CASSDQLSPNTEAFF. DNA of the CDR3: TGTGCCAGCAGTGACCAGCTAAGTCCAAACACTGAAGCTTTCTTT.